A selection of T cell receptor beta chains follows, all from one sample in a study of post-analysis software for immune sequencing data. TCRdb reprocessed the PCR reads via MiXCR and lists one record per CDR3 protein. The sample has 450,000 to 700,000 distinct CDR3 sequences; around 44% are singletons. Material: blood. The receptor set was obtained from a girl aged 5-17 years with multiple sclerosis. Each CDR3 is given with its conserved first and last residue. The order of the fields is clone size, J gene, D gene, V gene, CDR3 DNA, CDR3 protein. A D gene is named only where the DNA matches it firmly. A clone size is listed for some rows: how often the clone was seen (once, few, many), or a class if it is expanded.

-	TRBJ2-7	-	TRBV20-1	TGCAGTGCAGAGGTCTGGGACCGCTTCTCCTACGAGCAGTACTTC	CSAEVWDRFSYEQYF
-	TRBJ2-7	TRBD1	TRBV7-9	TGTGCCAGCAATCCTTGGACAGGGGGGACCTACGAGCAGTACTTC	CASNPWTGGTYEQYF
few	TRBJ1-1	-	TRBV12-3/TRBV12-4	TGTGCCAGCGGGCCACAGGGATATACTGAAGCTTTCTTT	CASGPQGYTEAFF
-	TRBJ2-1	-	TRBV10-3	TGTGCCCCAAACCGTTCCGGGACCCCAGGCTCCTACAATGAGCAGTTCTTC	CAPNRSGTPGSYNEQFF
-	TRBJ2-4	-	TRBV6-1	TGTGCCAGCAGTGAAGAGAGCTTAAACATTCAGTACTTC	CASSEESLNIQYF
-	TRBJ2-7	-	TRBV24-1	TGTGCCACCAGTGATTCCCCCGGCTACGAGCAGTACTTC	CATSDSPGYEQYF
-	TRBJ2-7	-	TRBV12-3/TRBV12-4	TGTGCCAGCGCATCGCTCTACGAGCAGTACTTC	CASASLYEQYF
once	TRBJ2-3	TRBD2	TRBV24-1	TGTGCCACCAGTGATGCCGGGACTAGCGGGGGGTCCCGCACAGATACGCAGTATTTT	CATSDAGTSGGSRTDTQYF
once	TRBJ2-3	-	TRBV12-3/TRBV12-4	TGTGCCAGCAGTTTATGGAAGGCAGGGCGCACAGATATGCAGTATTTT	CASSLWKAGRTDMQYF
-	TRBJ2-5	-	TRBV20-1	TGCAGTACTACCGCGGGTAGGGACGCGGGAGAGACCCAGTACTTC	CSTTAGRDAGETQYF
-	TRBJ2-7	TRBD1	TRBV5-8	TGTGCCAGCAGCTACAGGACAGGGGACTACGAGCAGTACTTC	CASSYRTGDYEQYF
-	TRBJ2-3	-	TRBV13	TGTGCCAGCAGCCCAGCGTTCGGTTTGGGCACAGATACGCAGTATTTT	CASSPAFGLGTDTQYF
-	TRBJ2-3	TRBD2	TRBV10-3	TGTGCCGTAGGACTAGCGGGAGGGAGTGCGACCACAGATACGCAGTATTTT	CAVGLAGGSATTDTQYF
-	TRBJ1-4	-	TRBV5-1	TGCGCCAGCAGCCGGGAGCTGCCCGCACCTGAAAAACTGTTTTTT	CASSRELPAPEKLFF
-	TRBJ2-1	TRBD2	TRBV20-1	TGCAGTGCTACTAGCGGGGGAAACAATGAGCAGTTCTTC	CSATSGGNNEQFF
-	TRBJ2-3	TRBD2	TRBV27	TGTGCCAGCAGTTTAATGGGCGGGAGCCCAGATACGCAGGATTTT	CASSLMGGSPDTQDF
once	TRBJ2-5	TRBD1	TRBV7-2	TGTGCCAGCAGTCCTGGACAGGGGGCTTGGGGAGAGACCCAGTACTTC	CASSPGQGAWGETQYF
few	TRBJ2-7	-	TRBV18	TGTGCCAGCTCGCCATACTCTACCTACGAGCAGTACTTC	CASSPYSTYEQYF
few	TRBJ2-7	TRBD1	TRBV20-1	TGCAGTGCTAGACGGGACAGGGGGTATCACGAGCAGTACTTC	CSARRDRGYHEQYF
-	TRBJ2-1	TRBD2	TRBV7-9	TGTGCCAGCAGCTCATCAGAGTGGGGGAGGGCCAATGAGCAGTTCTTC	CASSSSEWGRANEQFF
-	TRBJ2-4	TRBD1	TRBV5-1	TGCGCCAGCAGCCCTGAGTGGGGACAGGGGGCCAAAAACATTCAGTACTTC	CASSPEWGQGAKNIQYF
once	TRBJ2-7	-	TRBV6-6	TGTGCCAGCAGCCCCCAAGGGGCGGTCGAGCAGTACTTC	CASSPQGAVEQYF
few	TRBJ2-1	TRBD2	TRBV7-2	TGTGCCAGCTGGCTAGCGGGGACCTACAATGAGCAGTTCTTC	CASWLAGTYNEQFF
few	TRBJ2-7	-	TRBV4-1	TGCGCCAGCAGCCAAGTCCCAGGGTACCGCGCCTACGAGCAGTACTTC	CASSQVPGYRAYEQYF
-	TRBJ2-2	-	TRBV6-1	TGTGCCAGCAGACGGGACGCCTCTTTGACCGGGGAGCTGTTTTTT	CASRRDASLTGELFF
few	TRBJ2-1	TRBD1	TRBV5-1	TGCGCCAGCAGCTTGGACCTCCTACAGGGGAGCTCCTACAATGAGCAGTTCTTC	CASSLDLLQGSSYNEQFF
-	TRBJ2-7	TRBD1	TRBV6-1	TGTGCCAGCAGCCTACAGGGGGCAATGGACGAGCAGTACTTC	CASSLQGAMDEQYF
-	TRBJ2-1	-	TRBV2	TGTGCCAGCAGAACCGACTACCTAAATGAGCAGTTCTTC	CASRTDYLNEQFF
few	TRBJ1-5	-	TRBV6-1	TGTGCCAGCAAAATTAGAGCGTGGGGTCAGCCCCAGCATTTT	CASKIRAWGQPQHF
-	TRBJ2-7	TRBD1	TRBV5-1	TGTGCCAGCCGACAGGGGCGGTACGAGCAGTACTTC	CASRQGRYEQYF
-	TRBJ2-1	-	TRBV7-2	TGTGCCAGCAGAGGGGGGATTAACGGCAACAATGAGCAGTTCTTC	CASRGGINGNNEQFF
-	TRBJ2-1	-	TRBV6-1	TGTGCCAGCAGTGAAGGCGGGTCAGACGGTAATGAGCAGTTCTTC	CASSEGGSDGNEQFF
-	TRBJ2-6	TRBD1	TRBV29-1	TGCAGCGTGACGGACAGGGCTGGGGCCAACGTCCTGACTTTC	CSVTDRAGANVLTF
-	TRBJ2-1	-	TRBV5-1	TGCGCCAGCATCGAGGGGGATGAGCAGTTCTTC	CASIEGDEQFF
-	TRBJ2-2	TRBD1	TRBV7-2	TGTGCCAGCAGCTCCGGACAGGGGGGCACCGGGGAGCTGTTTTTT	CASSSGQGGTGELFF
-	TRBJ2-5	-	TRBV14	TGTGCCAGCAGCCCCTTTTGGGGGGCCCCGAGAGAGACCCAGTACTTC	CASSPFWGAPRETQYF
once	TRBJ1-3	-	TRBV4-1	TGCGCCAGCAGCCTGAACCCCGGAGGGAGCTCTGGAAACACCATATATTTT	CASSLNPGGSSGNTIYF
once	TRBJ2-7	TRBD1	TRBV6-2/TRBV6-3	TGTGCCAGCGCCCCCCCTGGGACAGCTGCCTACGAGCAGTACTTC	CASAPPGTAAYEQYF
-	TRBJ1-2	-	TRBV11-1	TGTGCCAGCAGCATAGCCGGGGGGTCATCGGATGGCTACACCTTC	CASSIAGGSSDGYTF
-	TRBJ2-3	TRBD2	TRBV29-1	TGCAGCGTTGCGCACCCGACTAGCGGGAGGCTGACAGATACGCAGTATTTT	CSVAHPTSGRLTDTQYF
-	TRBJ2-1	-	TRBV5-1	TGCGCCAGCAGCTCCATCCGACAGAACAATGAGCAGTTCTTC	CASSSIRQNNEQFF
-	TRBJ1-2	-	TRBV12-3/TRBV12-4	TGTGCCAGCAGTCCCAGGGGTGTAGTAGGCTACACCTTC	CASSPRGVVGYTF
-	TRBJ2-5	-	TRBV29-1	TGCAGCGTTGATATACAGCAAGAGACCCAGTACTTC	CSVDIQQETQYF
-	TRBJ2-5	TRBD2	TRBV4-1	TGCGCCAGCAGCCAAAATATAGCGGGGGGGCAAGAGACCCAGTACTTC	CASSQNIAGGQETQYF
few	TRBJ2-3	-	TRBV4-2	TGTGCCAGCAGCCAAGAGATCCGAGGGCCAGATACGCAGTATTTT	CASSQEIRGPDTQYF
few	TRBJ2-3	TRBD2	TRBV12-3/TRBV12-4	TGTGCCAGCAGACCCCCTGGGGCTAGCGGGGCAGATACGCAGTATTTT	CASRPPGASGADTQYF
-	TRBJ2-5	-	TRBV5-1	TGCGCCAGCAGCTTCCAGCCGCAAGAGACCCAGTACTTC	CASSFQPQETQYF
-	TRBJ2-3	TRBD2	TRBV12-3/TRBV12-4	TGTGCCAGCAGTCCACCGACTAGCGCAATTCCAGATACGCAGTATTTT	CASSPPTSAIPDTQYF